Each of the 10 T cell receptor beta chains below was sequenced from the same sample in a study of shared T cell receptors in the human thymus. The assay was immunoSEQ multiplex PCR, and TCRdb's table has in-frame clones only and misses some. The sample has 650,000 to 950,000 clones; 70% to 90% are singletons. The same specimen was also included in a second study, on human thymus T cells.

Sequenced material: thymocytes. These receptors were obtained from a girl in the first two years of life with a congenital heart defect.

The rearrangement links TRBV15 to TRBJ2-7; the match to TRBD1 covers 8 bases. Germline CDR1 reads LNHNV; CDR2 reads YYDKDF (reference sequence). After removal of 2 bases from V and 4 bases from J, the junction contained 19 bases not matched to a gene. This CDR3 comprises 19 residues. CDR3 bases: TGTGCCACCAGCAGACATAAATTACCGGGACAGGTCATAAATTACGAGCAGTACTTC. Protein: CATSRHKLPGQVINYEQYF.

The chain is built from TRBV7-9 and TRBJ2-7; TRBD2 matches at 13 bases. The CDR3 is 17 amino acids. The trim removed 4 bases at V and 0 bases at J, leaving 6 bases unmatched. Germline loops: CDR1 SEHNR, CDR2 FQNEAQ (reference sequence). CDR3 in DNA: TGTGCCAGCAGCTCGGGACTAGCGGGGCTGAGCTCCTACGAGCAGTACTTC. Translation: CASSSGLAGLSSYEQYF.

CDR3 loop: CASTFEWGRVMNEQFF. The DNA of the CDR3 is TGTGCCAGCACCTTCGAGTGGGGCAGAGTGATGAATGAGCAGTTCTTC. This chain uses TRBV14 with TRBJ2-1; maybe TRBD1 (5 bases). The CDR3 sequence is 16 residues long. The V and J ends lost 7 bases and 7 bases respectively, with 23 bases between them. Germline loops: CDR1 SGHDN, CDR2 FVKESK.

V is TRBV5-6 and J is TRBJ2-7, with D maybe TRBD1 (6 bases). Between the trimmed V and J ends, which lost 1 base and 4 bases, there was a span of 12 bases. Germline V gene lookup returns CDR1 SGHDT and CDR2 YYEEEE. CDR3 size: 14 residues. This chain's CDR3 is CASSLTGMGYEQYF. CDR3 in DNA: TGTGCCAGCAGCTTGACAGGGATGGGGTACGAGCAGTACTTC.

V and J are TRBV7-8 and TRBJ1-3; 10 nucleotides line up with TRBD1. This CDR3 has 15 residues. Germline loops: CDR1 SGHVS, CDR2 FQNEAQ. V gave up 5 bases and J gave up 5 bases; unmatched junction bases: 6. In DNA, the CDR3 is TGTGCCAGCAGCAGAACGACAGGGGGCAGAAACACCATATATTTT. Translating gives CASSRTTGGRNTIYF.

The chain uses TRBV27 and TRBJ2-1, with D unclear. The CDR3 consists of 18 residues. Trimming removed 4 bases from V and 0 bases from J, with 19 bases in between. Germline CDR1 and CDR2: MNHEY and SMNVEV (reference sequence). This chain's CDR3 is CASSSVYTSPSSYNEQFF. In nucleotides, the CDR3 is TGTGCCAGCAGTTCGGTGTATACTTCTCCCTCCTCCTACAATGAGCAGTTCTTC.

The V and J genes are TRBV5-1 and TRBJ2-1, with 7 bases matching TRBD2. The V segment lost 7 bases and the J segment 2 bases; nucleotides outside the gene matches: 15. From germline, CDR1 is SGHRS and CDR2 YFSETQ. The CDR3 spans 17 residues. CDR3 loop: CASGEGGGGITYNEQFF. CDR3 sequence (DNA): TGCGCCAGCGGGGAGGGCGGCGGGGGTATTACCTACAATGAGCAGTTCTTC.

V gene TRBV7-8 combines with J gene TRBJ1-1, with TRBD1 matching over 8 bases. Trimming took 2 bases from V and 1 from J; bases not matched to a gene: 0. CDR1 and CDR2 (germline): SGHVS, FQNEAQ. The CDR3 spans 14 residues. The chain's CDR3 is CASSLQGANTEAFF. The CDR3 DNA reads TGTGCCAGCAGCTTACAGGGGGCGAACACTGAAGCTTTCTTT.

V is TRBV5-1 and J is TRBJ1-6, with a possible D match to TRBD1 (6 bases). This CDR3 has 17 residues. Trimming cost V 4 bases and J 0 bases, with 14 bases left between them. CDR1 is SGHRS and CDR2 is YFSETQ in the germline V gene. The CDR3: CASSAPRGGSYNSPLHF. CDR3 sequence (DNA): TGCGCCAGCAGCGCGCCTAGGGGGGGCTCCTATAATTCACCCCTCCACTTT.

The chain links TRBV5-6 to TRBJ2-5; 8 bases map to TRBD1. Germline CDR1 SGHDT, CDR2 YYEEEE. V shed 4 bases, J shed 0 bases, and the junction held 17 bases outside the gene matches. The CDR3 runs 19 residues. The chain's CDR3 is CASSHRDRSMAPHQETQYF. The CDR3 nucleotides read TGTGCCAGCAGCCATCGGGACAGGAGCATGGCGCCCCACCAAGAGACCCAGTACTTC. Drawing the rest from reference TRBV5-6 and TRBJ2-5, the complete variable domain is DAGVTQSPTHLIKTRGQQVTLRCSPKSGHDTVSWYQQALGQGPQFIFQYYEEEERQRGNFPDRFSGHQFPNYSSELNVNALLLGDSALYLCASSHRDRSMAPHQETQYFGPGTRLLVL.